What follows describes a single T cell receptor beta chain. These data belong to a study of T cells in Graves' hyperthyroidism and ophthalmopathy. The study excluded patients with uncontrolled infection, other autoimmune disease, pregnancy or lactation. PBMCs were obtained from 9 to 10 ml fresh peripheral blood. TCR beta CDR3 regions were amplified from RNA transcripts. The HTBI primer set drove a first-round RT-PCR of the TCR CDR3. TCRdb called the multiplex PCR reads again in MiXCR, with one record for every CDR3 protein. The table has approximately 740,000 distinct CDR3 sequences, about 14% seen once; the top ten hold 9.5% to 13%. The sample comprised blood. The TCR was taken from a woman under 30 with Graves' hyperthyroidism.

In DNA form, the CDR3 reads TGCGCCAGCAGCGGCTCCCGGGACAACGCCTACGAGCAGTACTTC. Translating gives CASSGSRDNAYEQYF. The gene calls are TRBV4-1 and TRBJ2-7, with a tentative D call TRBD1 (6 bases). The CDR3 contains 15 residues. The V and J ends lost 5 bases and 2 bases respectively, with 16 bases between them. Germline V gene sequence: CDR1 MGHRA, CDR2 YSYEKL.